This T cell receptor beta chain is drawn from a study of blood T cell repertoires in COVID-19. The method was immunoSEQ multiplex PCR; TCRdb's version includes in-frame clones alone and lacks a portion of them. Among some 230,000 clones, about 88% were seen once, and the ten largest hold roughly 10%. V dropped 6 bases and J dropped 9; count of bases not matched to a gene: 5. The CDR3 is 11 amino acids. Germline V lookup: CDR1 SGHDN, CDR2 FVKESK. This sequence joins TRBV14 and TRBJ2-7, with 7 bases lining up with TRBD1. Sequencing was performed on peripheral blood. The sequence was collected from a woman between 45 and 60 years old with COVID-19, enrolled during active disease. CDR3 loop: CASSEGARQYF. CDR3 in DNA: TGTGCCAGCAGTGAGGGGGCCAGGCAGTACTTC. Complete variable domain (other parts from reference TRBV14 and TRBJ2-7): EAGVTQFPSHSVIEKGQTVTLRCDPISGHDNLYWYRRVMGKEIKFLLHFVKESKQDESGMPNNRFLAERTGGTYSTLKVQPAELEDSGVYFCASSEGARQYFGPGTRLTVT.